This TCR beta chain was found in a study of shared clonotypes between healthy human individuals. Study observations and caveats: Among several donors, approximately 5.4% of naive CD4 clonotypes were found in common. Clonotypes shared by all four sorted-subset donors had higher generation probabilities than non-shared clonotypes.

Concerning this clone: Its cognate antigen is unknown. In the same sample, other DNA sequences code for this CDR3.

At deep level, the assay was performed. Measured with immunoSEQ multiplex PCR; TCRdb has only the in-frame clones, and not every one. Counted here are 2,100,000 or so clones, approximately 94% occurring once; the ten biggest clones make up about 0.13%. Into CD45RA+ naive and CD45RA-negative memory subsets, the CD4+ cells were split. This CDR3 spans 12 amino acids. The V gene's germline CDR1 is SGHRS and CDR2 YFSETQ. Trimming left V 0 bases short and J 5 bases short, with 5 bases between. Sequencing input: naive CD4+ T cells sorted from blood. Subset: CD45RA+ positively selected. The V call is TRBV5-1, the J call TRBJ1-2; D is unclear. This TCR derives from a man younger than 30 in good health. The CDR3 nucleotides are TGCGCCAGCAGCTTGGGGGTGTATGGCTACACCTTC. It encodes CASSLGVYGYTF.